The present T cell receptor (beta chain) was sequenced within a study of CD8 T cells in acute hepatitis C reinfection (dated by TCRdb to the early 2020s). For the study in its entirety: This study examined the TCRbeta repertoire of CD8+ T cells that recognize the HCV NS3-1073 epitope, both during acute infection and after viral clearance. Paired acute and follow-up samples were contributed by four spontaneous resolvers. Paper-wide results and their limitations: TRBV04 and TRBV06 gene families were preferentially used in all groups, and this usage was not explained by overrepresentation in the naive pool. NS3-1073 specific repertoires were highly diverse, with no significant diversity differences between acute resolver, follow-up resolver and acute chronic samples. Thirteen public clonotypes were found regardless of outcome, and V04-02/J02-02 was used by one public clonotype. Because bulk sequencing covered only the TCRbeta chain, the alphabeta pairing of public clonotypes could not be determined. It was rare for CDR3 sequences to be shared with other epitopes, and exact matching may have been limited by differing sequencing approaches. Follow-up repertoires were not available for chronically infected subjects, because NS3-1073 specific cells were too rare to be sorted.

The FACS-sorted cells had their genomic DNA extracted, and the commercial immunoSEQ service was used to sequence the TCRbeta chains. As for how the authors treated the data: Repertoire data were analyzed with ImmunoSEQ Analyzer software v3.0 and R v3.5.1. Only productive rearrangements were analyzed, because any sequences with stop codons or out-of-frame rearrangements were filtered out. The sequencing provider supplied the Simpson diversity, Shannon entropy, CDR3 length and nucleotide addition metrics. Based on frequency, clonotypes were placed into dominant, sub-dominant, low or lowest abundance groups, and clonotypes under 0.1% were left out of most analyses. Any CDR3 amino acid clonotype present in at least two subjects at a cumulative frequency of at least 0.5% was labeled public. Imported from immuneACCESS, the table was reduced by TCRdb to in-frame sequences with V and J called. These copies leave out some clones; in studies compared against another copy, an unresolved V gene accounts for under half, and the cause of the remainder is not known. V, J and clone size were drawn from that table, and D and trimming were deduced from the DNA. The sample table contains 30,000 to 45,000 clones; only one count was recorded for 75% to 90% of them. Over 9.5% of the sample is held by the ten biggest clonotypes.

The time point label of this sample denotes: naive CD8 control sorted from an acute-time-point sample. Enrolled in the Montreal Hepatitis C Cohort (HEPCO) in Canada, the donors were people who inject drugs, and these donors were followed every 3 months. A positive HCV RNA or antibody test that followed a negative test within the previous 24 weeks was the definition used for acute primary HCV infection. Surface staining used CD3, CD8 and CD45RO antibodies, with an aqua fixable dye to exclude dead cells. 8 spontaneous resolvers, defined by HCV RNA clearance within 24 weeks, were included in the cohort. Frozen stocks of peripheral blood mononuclear cells were first thawed, after which negative isolation of CD8+ T cells was carried out using the MACS CD8+ T cell Isolation Kit. A BD FACSAria II cell sorter was used to sort the cells. This clone was detected once. It has no known antigen specificity. Per-base quality was not reported, and no clone a single base away is much larger than it.

The CDR3 starts with the cysteine, ends with the phenylalanine, and has 17 residues. Of the read, only the CDR3 DNA is kept; its 51 bases are in frame from base 1. CDR1 and CDR2 were assigned from the germline V gene as SGHRS and YFSETQ. V trim: 0 bases; J trim: 7 bases; unmatched bases: 9. Sequenced material: naive CD8+ T cells from PBMCs. The intended sense of this specimen's cell subset or site label: sorted total naive CD45RO-negative CD8+ T cells. The TCR comes from a woman aged 18-29 years who spontaneously cleared hepatitis C infection. The chain joins TRBV5-1 to TRBJ2-2; TRBD2 matches 10 bases in the middle. CDR3 region: CASSLVSSGSFSGELFF. Here is the DNA: TGCGCCAGCAGCTTGGTCTCTAGCGGGAGCTTTAGCGGGGAGCTGTTTTTT.